Below, 10 T cell receptor beta chains from the same sample are listed, as sequenced in a study of blood T cell repertoires in COVID-19. Libraries were prepared by immunoSEQ multiplex PCR; TCRdb keeps only in-frame clonotypes and omits some of them. The table records approximately 300,000 clones, 80% to 85% of them present only once. The sequencing input was peripheral blood. These receptors came from a person aged 65 to 79 with COVID-19, enrolled during active disease.

The J gene is TRBJ2-2, the V gene TRBV6-6; 8 bases line up with TRBD1. J lost 0 bases, V lost 6 bases, and 3 bases had no gene match. The CDR3 spans 15 residues. Looked up from germline, CDR1 is MNHNY and CDR2 is SVGAGI (reference sequence). This chain's CDR3 is CASRSGQANTGELFF. The DNA of the CDR3 is TGTGCCAGCAGATCGGGACAGGCGAACACCGGGGAGCTGTTTTTT.

The V gene is TRBV18, the J gene TRBJ1-6; no clear D. CDR3 length: 14 residues. Germline V gives CDR1 KGHSH, CDR2 LQKENI. Trimming left V 3 bases short and J 5 bases short, with 8 bases between. CDR3 region: CASSPGSDNSPLHF. CDR3 nucleotide sequence: TGTGCCAGCTCACCCGGGTCCGATAATTCACCCCTCCACTTT.

This rearrangement joins TRBV6-5 to TRBJ1-1, with D maybe TRBD1 (6 bases). This CDR3 comprises 15 residues. Per germline, CDR1 MNHEY and CDR2 SVGAGI. The V end was cut by 6 bases, the J end by 5 bases, with 19 bases between. This CDR3 reads CASRQLRGGRTEAFF. In DNA form, the CDR3 reads TGTGCCAGCAGGCAGCTGAGGGGGGGGCGGACTGAAGCTTTCTTT.

This clone was seen a few times. The V gene is TRBV6-5, the J gene TRBJ1-6; unclear D gene. This CDR3 is built from 14 residues. V gave up 6 bases and J gave up 7 bases, with 13 bases separating them. Per germline, CDR1 MNHEY and CDR2 SVGAGI. DNA for the CDR3: TGTGCCAGCAGCTCCGGGAAGGTGAATTCACCCCTCCACTTT. Translated: CASSSGKVNSPLHF.

The chain couples TRBV11-1 to TRBJ1-3; D call uncertain. Germline V gene lookup returns CDR1 SGHAT and CDR2 FQDESV (reference sequence). V lost 5 bases and J 2 bases, leaving 13 bases between the germline ends. This CDR3 contains 15 residues. The CDR3 region has the DNA TGTGCCAGCAGCCTTGGACTCGCAGCTGGAAACACCATATATTTT. Amino acids: CASSLGLAAGNTIYF.

This CDR3 is CASSLWSEGGELFF. In DNA, the CDR3 is TGCGCCAGCAGCTTGTGGTCTGAGGGCGGGGAGCTGTTTTTT. The chain recombines TRBV5-1 with TRBJ2-2, with a tentative D call TRBD2 (5 bases). The V end lost 1 base, the J end lost 7 bases, and 11 bases lay between the germline ends. The V gene's germline CDR1 is SGHRS and CDR2 YFSETQ. This CDR3 has 14 amino acids.

V gene TRBV5-1 combines with J gene TRBJ2-3; TRBD2 agrees at 13 bases. In germline, CDR1 is SGHRS, CDR2 YFSETQ. Trimming took 3 bases from V and 0 from J; bases not matched to a gene: 13. The CDR3 extends over 20 amino acids. CDR3 in DNA: TGCGCCAGCAGCTCGGGTAAAGGGACTAGCGGGACCTCTAGCACAGATACGCAGTATTTT. Its protein product is CASSSGKGTSGTSSTDTQYF.

The rearrangement links TRBV6-5 to TRBJ2-7, with D perhaps TRBD2 (6 bases). Trimming took off 0 bases at V and 0 bases at J, with 12 bases between the two ends. CDR1 is MNHEY, CDR2 SVGAGI, per germline. CDR3 length equals 16 residues. DNA for the CDR3: TGTGCCAGCAGTTACTCTCGGGGGAGGAGCTCCTACGAGCAGTACTTC. This translates into CASSYSRGRSSYEQYF.

This chain uses TRBV28 with TRBJ1-5; 8 bases match TRBD1. CDR1 is MDHEN, CDR2 SYDVKM, per germline. The CDR3 is 12 amino acids. The V segment lost 10 bases and the J segment 5 bases; nucleotides outside the gene matches: 4. Written as DNA, the CDR3 is TGTGCCACCCAGACAGGGGATCAGCCCCAGCATTTT. Translation gives CATQTGDQPQHF.

Points on this clone: Distinct nucleotide sequences in the sample also encode this CDR3. The V and J genes are TRBV7-9 and TRBJ2-1; 8 bases are shared with TRBD1. The CDR3 consists of 15 residues. V dropped 5 bases and J dropped 1; count of bases not matched to a gene: 4. Germline V gene lookup returns CDR1 SEHNR and CDR2 FQNEAQ (reference sequence). This CDR3 is CASSLRQGSYNEQFF. DNA for the CDR3: TGTGCCAGCAGCCTCCGACAGGGGTCCTACAATGAGCAGTTCTTC.